This TCR beta chain was documented in a study of blood T cell repertoires in COVID-19 (dated by TCRdb to the early 2020s). Regarding the complete study: The collaborator samples originated in the United States, Italy and Spain and spanned the acute and convalescent phases of COVID-19. The material from the prospective study consisted of cDNA or gDNA derived from T cells, B-cell-depleted T cells, or PBMCs. The dataset comprised deeply sampled blood TCRbeta repertoires from subjects exposed to, actively infected with, or recovered from COVID-19. A freely available public database, intended as a resource for researchers studying the immune response to SARS-CoV-2, is where the repertoires were released. The samples were drawn from the first 160 participants of the ongoing ImmuneRACE study and from roughly 1,300 subjects provided by 6 global collaborators. Sample metadata almost always included a de-identified subject ID, COVID-19 status, age in years and sex. HLA class I and class II types, where available, came from metadata supplied by the sample provider rather than from assay-based typing. General findings and caveats noted by the study authors: The amount of clinical and demographic metadata varied by source and participant and was provided uncurated.

The germline V gene yields KGHDR for CDR1 and SFDVKD for CDR2. From cysteine to phenylalanine, the CDR3 is 14 amino acids long. Only the CDR3 DNA is retained, 42 bases long and in frame from the first base. V is pared back by 4 bases and J by 4 bases, with 10 bases lying between the germline termini. To note about this clone: Its antigen has not been determined. Base qualities are not provided; no much larger clone lies one nucleotide away.

TCRbeta CDR3 regions were amplified from genomic DNA by means of the immunoSEQ Assay, a bias-controlled multiplex PCR. Turning to the authors' computational methods: Within the assay, amplification of reference gene primers was used to estimate how many nucleated cells each sample contained. To quantify the absolute abundance of each unique TCRbeta CDR3 rearrangement, sequence reads were collapsed and filtered. For each sample, productive Simpson clonality was calculated as the square root of Simpson's diversity index across productive rearrangements. In TCRdb, the immuneACCESS table is reduced to in-frame sequences with V and J assigned. These tables do not hold every clone; where another copy was compared, an unresolved V gene accounts for under half, and the others remain unexplained. V and J calls plus clone size are reproduced from that table; the DNA served to infer D and trimming. The sample includes around 360,000 clones, with 70% to 90% observed a single time. Of the sample, 8.5% to 12% falls within the top ten clones.

One collaborating source in Seattle enrolled patients during active infection and followed them longitudinally through the course of disease. Whole blood was collected in K2EDTA tubes by collaborating institutions according to the institutions' own protocols. For TCRbeta analysis, collaborators shipped samples in one of three forms: frozen whole blood, isolated PBMCs, or DNA extracted from either of those sample types. This receptor chain uses TRBV24-1 and TRBJ1-5, with TRBD1 as a weak D call on 5 bases. The receptor was derived from a woman aged 25 to 45 with COVID-19, enrolled during active disease. Material: peripheral blood. The CDR3 in this case is CATSDPTVNQPQHF. The nucleotide sequence reads as follows: TGTGCCACCAGTGACCCGACAGTTAATCAGCCCCAGCATTTT.